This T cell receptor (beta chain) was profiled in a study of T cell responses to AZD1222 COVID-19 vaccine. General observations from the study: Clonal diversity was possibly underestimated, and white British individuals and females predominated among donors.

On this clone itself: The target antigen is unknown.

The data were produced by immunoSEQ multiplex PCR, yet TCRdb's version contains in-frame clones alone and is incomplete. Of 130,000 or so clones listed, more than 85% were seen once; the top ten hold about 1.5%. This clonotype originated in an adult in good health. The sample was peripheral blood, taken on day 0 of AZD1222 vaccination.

The CDR3 loop reads CSASRSLGGYTF. The CDR3 DNA reads as TGCAGTGCAAGTCGGTCCTTGGGGGGCTACACCTTC. The chain combines TRBV20-1 with TRBJ1-2; D remains ambiguous. V was pared by 6 bases and J by 8 bases, with 16 bases between. The CDR3 consists of 12 residues. CDR1 and CDR2 (germline): DFQATT, SNEGSKA (reference sequence).